The entry below describes one TCR beta chain. The V and J ends lost 2 bases and 7 bases respectively, with 8 bases between them. Germline V gives CDR1 KGHSH, CDR2 LQKENI. The CDR3 consists of 12 residues. This sample was included in a study of blood T cell repertoires in COVID-19. Sequencing was performed with immunoSEQ multiplex PCR; in TCRdb, only in-frame clones are kept and a portion is missing. The sample yields about 340,000 clones, roughly 90% seen once. The chain uses TRBV18 and TRBJ1-1; no reliable D call. Sample: peripheral blood. The sequence derives from an older woman with COVID-19, enrolled during active disease. The DNA for the CDR3 is TGTGCCAGCTCACCATTCCAGGTTGAAGCTTTCTTT. Amino acid sequence: CASSPFQVEAFF.